The 10 T cell receptor beta chains reported below all come from one sample, sequenced in a study of cytomegalovirus exposure and HLA in healthy donors. Use of 60 Vbeta and 13 Jbeta primers characterized the PCR. The repertoire was sequenced with immunoSEQ multiplex PCR; TCRdb's copy has only in-frame clones and lacks some. Altogether 160,000 or so clones are present, about 80% being singletons, with the ten largest covering roughly 1%. Sequencing input: PBMCs. These receptors were obtained from a woman aged 40 to 50 in good health and CMV-seronegative.

Here the CDR3 reads CASSTGTGVTDTQYF. The CDR3 DNA reads TGTGCCAGTAGTACCGGGACAGGAGTGACAGATACGCAGTATTTT. The rearrangement uses TRBV19 and TRBJ2-3; TRBD1 matches 8 bases. This CDR3 is 15 amino acids long. The V gene's germline CDR1 is LNHDA and CDR2 SQIVND (reference sequence). The ends lost 4 bases at V and 3 bases at J; junction bases unmatched: 6.

This chain joins TRBV10-3 and TRBJ1-1, with D perhaps TRBD1 (6 bases). The CDR3 length is 14 residues. V dropped 6 bases and J dropped 1 base, with 12 bases sitting between them. Per germline, CDR1 ENHRY and CDR2 SYGVKD. CDR3 DNA sequence: TGTGCCATCAGACCCCGGACAGAGAACACTGAAGCTTTCTTT. It is translated as CAIRPRTENTEAFF.

This clone has just a few counts. The rearrangement joins TRBV7-9 to TRBJ1-6; no definite D call. With 2 bases removed from V and 5 bases from J, the gap between germline ends came to 4 bases. CDR1 is SEHNR, CDR2 FQNEAQ, per germline (reference sequence). The CDR3 contains 13 residues. For the CDR3, the DNA is TGTGCCAGCAGCTTAAGAGATAATTCACCCCTCCACTTT. This encodes CASSLRDNSPLHF.

J is TRBJ2-7 and V is TRBV18; 7 bases agree with TRBD1. There are 14 residues in the CDR3. The ends lost 1 base at V and 5 bases at J; junction bases unmatched: 5. CDR1 is KGHSH, CDR2 LQKENI, per germline. The CDR3 nucleotides are TGTGCCAGCTCACCACAGGGGGCAGGGGACGAGCAGTACTTC. It translates to CASSPQGAGDEQYF.

The table lists this clone with a few counts. The chain has TRBV5-1 and TRBJ2-5, with 8 bases lining up with TRBD1. This CDR3 is 14 amino acids long. J lost 5 bases, V lost 2 bases, and 5 bases had no gene match. Germline V gene lookup returns CDR1 SGHRS and CDR2 YFSETQ. The CDR3 DNA is TGCGCCAGCAGCTTACAGGGGGTCGGGGAGACCCAGTACTTC. Its translation is CASSLQGVGETQYF.

The chain employs TRBV2 and TRBJ2-1; D gene unclear. Germline V gene sequence: CDR1 SNHLY, CDR2 FYNNEI. Deletions cut 4 bases from V and 7 bases from J, with 5 bases between. The CDR3 totals 11 residues. CDR3 amino acids: CASSVRNEQFF. CDR3 DNA: TGTGCCAGCAGTGTCCGGAATGAGCAGTTCTTC.

This chain uses TRBV10-2 with TRBJ2-7; no clear D gene. Trimming removed 8 bases from V and 3 bases from J, with 14 bases in between. The CDR3 contains 13 residues. In germline, CDR1 is WSHSY, CDR2 SAAADI. In nucleotides, the CDR3 is TGCGCCAGCCGTCTTGGCCCTGTCTACGAGCAGTACTTC. Protein: CASRLGPVYEQYF.

The chain carries TRBV9 and TRBJ2-2; tentatively, D is TRBD1 (5 bases). The CDR3 has 12 amino acids. Germline lookup yields CDR1 SGDLS and CDR2 YYNGEE. Trimming shortened V by 4 bases and J by 8 bases, and 9 bases separated the two germline ends. As DNA, the CDR3 is TGTGCCAGCAGCCCTCGGACAGGGGAGCTGTTTTTT. Residues: CASSPRTGELFF.

The chain employs TRBV10-3 and TRBJ1-1, with TRBD1 as a possible D gene (5 bases). Between the trimmed V and J ends, which lost 2 bases and 3 bases, there was a span of 10 bases. The V gene's germline CDR1 is ENHRY and CDR2 SYGVKD. The CDR3 is made up of 14 amino acids. CDR3 DNA sequence: TGTGCCATCAGTGAGCAGGGCCTTCACACTGAAGCTTTCTTT. Translating it yields CAISEQGLHTEAFF.

The rearrangement uses TRBV30 and TRBJ2-1; a weak D match, TRBD1 (5 bases). In germline, CDR1 is GTSNPN, CDR2 SVGIG (reference sequence). Trimming took off 1 base at V and 4 bases at J, with 8 bases between the two ends. CDR3 size: 13 residues. CDR3 sequence reads: CAWSGGGYNEQFF. The CDR3 DNA sequence: TGTGCCTGGAGTGGGGGCGGATACAATGAGCAGTTCTTC.